This T cell receptor beta chain originates from a study of OX40 agonist ivuxolimab in advanced cancers. This clone has more than one count but fewer than ten. The CDR3 extends over 15 amino acids. Looked up from germline, CDR1 is LGHNA and CDR2 is YNFKEQ. V gave up 1 base and J gave up 7 bases, with 16 bases separating them. Only in-frame clones appear in the TCRdb table, and some are missing; sequencing was by immunoSEQ multiplex PCR. The sample has around 67,000 clones, more than 85% seen once; the top ten hold 2% to 2.5%. This chain connects TRBV4-2 to TRBJ2-5; D assignment may be TRBD1 or TRBD2 (5 bases each). The receptor comes from an adult with an advanced solid tumor such as melanoma, head and neck, liver or kidney cancer. Sequences were derived from CD4+ or CD8+ T cells sorted from blood, sampled in a trial of the OX40 agonist ivuxolimab. CDR3: CASSQAARGSGTQYF. The CDR3 nucleotides read TGTGCCAGCAGCCAAGCGGCGAGGGGCTCAGGGACCCAGTACTTC.